This TCR beta chain is from a study of T-cell memory formation after mild COVID-19. Study-wide background: The TCR clusters were mostly specific to one donor.

General study findings and limits: Largely, contracting CD4+ clones fell within CM and EM, and contracting CD8+ clones within EMRA. Clones shrinking between day 15 and 85 showed a balanced CD4/CD8 split, and those that grew later tilted toward CD4+.

CDR1 is KGHSH, CDR2 LQKENI, per germline. There are 17 residues in the CDR3. V dropped 3 bases and J dropped 3; count of bases not matched to a gene: 6. This clonotype was detected a few times. Antigen unknown. TCRdb processed the 5' RACE reads anew with MiXCR; each CDR3 protein has one entry. This table holds 150,000 to 200,000 distinct CDR3 sequences, 13% to 15% found once. The sequence came from an adult woman who had mild COVID-19 (a few samples of this study predate the infection). Cell type and time point are not known. The V and J genes are TRBV18 and TRBJ2-5; 14 positions agree with TRBD2. The sequencing sample was made of PBMCs or a T cell subset sorted from them (not recorded which). The CDR3 spells CASSPLGLAGGKETQYF. CDR3 nucleotide sequence: TGTGCCAGCTCACCTCTTGGACTAGCGGGGGGCAAAGAGACCCAGTACTTC.